The present T cell receptor (beta chain) was sequenced within a study of blood T cell repertoires in COVID-19. Sequenced by immunoSEQ multiplex PCR; TCRdb stores in-frame clones only, minus some. The data show 250,000 to 350,000 clones, 70% to 85% seen once. This clonotype originated in a human donor with COVID-19, enrolled during active disease. The donor label of this sample is uncertain. Specimen: peripheral blood.

The CDR3 region is CASSLDWTAQNYGYTF. The CDR3, as DNA: TGTGCCAGCAGCTTAGATTGGACAGCGCAAAACTATGGCTACACCTTC. The chain combines TRBV11-2 with TRBJ1-2, with a weak D call TRBD1 (6 bases). The germline CDR1 and CDR2 sequences are SGHAT and FQNNGV. The CDR3 is 16 residues long. The V gene lost 0 bases and the J gene lost 2 bases, with 13 bases spanning the gap.